This T cell receptor beta chain stems from a study of T cell responses to AZD1222 COVID-19 vaccine. The table came from immunoSEQ multiplex PCR; TCRdb's copy has only in-frame clones and leaves some out. The sample has some 150,000 clones; approximately 90% are singletons. This clone has just one count. Its antigen is not known. The CDR3 runs 14 residues. V was pared by 3 bases and J by 5 bases, with 8 bases of the junction left unmatched. CDR1 and CDR2 (germline): DFQATT, SNEGSKA (reference sequence). Regarding the study as a whole: Spike-specific TCR breadth and depth were elevated following two AZD1222 doses. Baseline antibody screening turned up just five to seven seropositive AZD1222 recipients.

The receptor comes from an adult in good health. The rearrangement joins TRBV20-1 to TRBJ1-1; the match to TRBD1 covers 8 bases. Source: peripheral blood, taken on day 0 of AZD1222 vaccination. The CDR3 region has the DNA TGCAGTGCTAGTGTGGCAGGGGGCCTAACTGAAGCTTTCTTT. It encodes CSASVAGGLTEAFF.